The rows below give T cell receptor beta chains drawn from one sample of a study of Graves' ophthalmopathy and Graves' hyperthyroidism. TCRdb re-called the multiplex PCR reads with MiXCR, one entry per CDR3 protein. The sample consists of hundreds of thousands of distinct CDR3 sequences, about two fifths of them appearing once. Input material: peripheral blood. The receptors stem from an adult man with Graves' ophthalmopathy. Both conserved end residues are part of each CDR3. D genes are given only for firm matches. Clone size, where shown, is once, few, many, or a class for clones that have expanded.

J: TRBJ2-5
size: .
D: .
V: TRBV7-9
DNA: TGTGCCAGCAGCCCAACCAACGGGGAGACCCAGTACTTC
CDR3: CASSPTNGETQYF

J: TRBJ2-5
size: many
D: .
V: TRBV24-1
DNA: TGTGCCACCAGTGGAGACTATCGAGGAGAGTCCCAGTACTTC
CDR3: CATSGDYRGESQYF

J: TRBJ2-7
size: few
D: TRBD2
V: TRBV20-1
DNA: TGCAGTGCTAGAGGGGCGGGAGGGCCTAACGAGCAGTACTTC
CDR3: CSARGAGGPNEQYF

J: TRBJ1-1
size: .
D: TRBD1
V: TRBV20-1
DNA: TGCAGTGCTGAGCCGGGACAGGGGGCGAACACTGAAGCTTTCTTT
CDR3: CSAEPGQGANTEAFF

J: TRBJ1-6
size: few
D: TRBD1
V: TRBV10-2
DNA: TGCGCCAGCAGCCAAGACTTGGGACAGAATTCACCCCTCCACTTT
CDR3: CASSQDLGQNSPLHF

J: TRBJ1-4
size: few
D: .
V: TRBV12-3/TRBV12-4
DNA: TGTGCCAGCACCCTACAGGGAGCAACTAATGAAAAACTGTTTTTT
CDR3: CASTLQGATNEKLFF

J: TRBJ1-1
size: .
D: .
V: TRBV5-1
DNA: TGCGCCAGCAGCGGGGGGGGGGGGCGCTTAACTGAAGCTTTCTTT
CDR3: CASSGGGGRLTEAFF

J: TRBJ2-7
size: few
D: .
V: TRBV24-1
DNA: TGTGCCACCAGTGAATACTCGGCGATCTACGAGCAGTACTTC
CDR3: CATSEYSAIYEQYF

J: TRBJ2-2
size: many
D: TRBD2
V: TRBV10-3
DNA: TGTGCCACGCGGGAGGGCCTAACCGGGGAGCTGTTTTTT
CDR3: CATREGLTGELFF

J: TRBJ1-5
size: many
D: TRBD1
V: TRBV19
DNA: TGTGCCAGTAGTATCTCCGACAGGGAGTACAATCAGCCCCAGCATTTT
CDR3: CASSISDREYNQPQHF

J: TRBJ1-1
size: many
D: TRBD1
V: TRBV12-3/TRBV12-4
DNA: TGTGCCAGCGGGACAGGATTTTTCACTGAAGCTTTCTTT
CDR3: CASGTGFFTEAFF

J: TRBJ2-7
size: few
D: TRBD2
V: TRBV20-1
DNA: TGCAGTGCTAGTTTCCAGAGCGGGAGCATCAGCGACGAGCAGTACTTC
CDR3: CSASFQSGSISDEQYF

J: TRBJ2-6
size: few
D: TRBD1
V: TRBV12-5
DNA: TGTGCTAGTGGCGCCGGGACAGGGGACCGCGTCCTGACTTTC
CDR3: CASGAGTGDRVLTF

J: TRBJ1-5
size: .
D: .
V: TRBV4-1
DNA: TGCGCCAGCAGCCAGGTCTTTAGCAATCAGCCCCAGCATTTT
CDR3: CASSQVFSNQPQHF

J: TRBJ2-5
size: many
D: .
V: TRBV18
DNA: TGTGCCAGCTCACCAAGGCATGGCCAAGAGACCCAGTACTTC
CDR3: CASSPRHGQETQYF

J: TRBJ2-7
size: .
D: TRBD1
V: TRBV6-2/TRBV6-3
DNA: TGTGCCAGCAGTTACTCATTCTTGGGGACAGGATTCGCCTACGAGCAGTACTTC
CDR3: CASSYSFLGTGFAYEQYF

J: TRBJ1-2
size: .
D: .
V: TRBV7-8
DNA: TGTGCCAGCAGCCCCGTCCAGGCTAACTATGGCTACACCTTC
CDR3: CASSPVQANYGYTF

J: TRBJ1-1
size: once
D: .
V: TRBV2
DNA: TGTCCCAGCAGTGCCCGGGAACCTTTT
CDR3: CPSSAREPF

J: TRBJ2-7
size: .
D: TRBD1
V: TRBV2
DNA: TGTGCCAGCAGCCCCGGGACAGGAAGGTTCTACGAGCAGTACTTC
CDR3: CASSPGTGRFYEQYF

J: TRBJ1-1
size: many
D: TRBD1
V: TRBV7-9
DNA: TGTGCCAGCATCCAGACAGGGGACACTGAAGCTTTCTTT
CDR3: CASIQTGDTEAFF

J: TRBJ1-6
size: many
D: .
V: TRBV4-1
DNA: TGCGCCAGCAGCCAAAAATGGACGGATTATTCACCCCTCCACTTT
CDR3: CASSQKWTDYSPLHF

J: TRBJ1-1
size: few
D: .
V: TRBV27
DNA: TGTGCCAGCAGGCTTGGCAGGGGTGAAGCTTTCTTT
CDR3: CASRLGRGEAFF

J: TRBJ2-7
size: .
D: .
V: TRBV25-1
DNA: TGTGCCACAAGGGTGGACTCCTACGAGCAGTACTTC
CDR3: CATRVDSYEQYF

J: TRBJ1-1
size: .
D: .
V: TRBV7-2
DNA: TGTGCCAGCAGCTTATCCGGGGGCAGGGTCACTGAAGCTTTCTTT
CDR3: CASSLSGGRVTEAFF

J: TRBJ2-7
size: .
D: TRBD2
V: TRBV29-1
DNA: TGCAGCGTTGAAGATAGCGGGGCCTACGAGCAGTACTTC
CDR3: CSVEDSGAYEQYF

J: TRBJ2-2
size: .
D: .
V: TRBV15
DNA: TGTGCCACCAGCAGGCCCCCTTGGGCTCCCGGGGCCAACACCGGGGAGCTGTTTTTT
CDR3: CATSRPPWAPGANTGELFF

J: TRBJ2-5
size: .
D: TRBD1
V: TRBV10-2
DNA: TGCGCCAGCAGTGAAGGGGGACAGGAGGGAGAGACCCAGTACTTC
CDR3: CASSEGGQEGETQYF

J: TRBJ2-7
size: .
D: TRBD1
V: TRBV7-9
DNA: TGTGCCAGCAGCTTAGGGGCCACAGGGGGAAGCTCATACGAGCAGTACTTC
CDR3: CASSLGATGGSSYEQYF

J: TRBJ2-5
size: once
D: .
V: TRBV6-2/TRBV6-3
DNA: TGTGCCAGCAGTTACGGTCGCGTTGCTCCCCTCGAGTACTTC
CDR3: CASSYGRVAPLEYF

J: TRBJ1-5
size: many
D: TRBD1
V: TRBV2
DNA: TGTGCCAGCAGTGAACAGGGGGGGGAATATAGCAATCAGCCCCAGCATTTT
CDR3: CASSEQGGEYSNQPQHF

J: TRBJ1-1
size: .
D: .
V: TRBV5-4
DNA: TGTGCCAGCAGCTTCCGGGGGCGCGGGTATACTGAAGCTTTCTTT
CDR3: CASSFRGRGYTEAFF

J: TRBJ1-5
size: many
D: .
V: TRBV19
DNA: TGTGCCAGTAATTTTGGGGATCAGCCCCAGCATTTT
CDR3: CASNFGDQPQHF

J: TRBJ1-2
size: many
D: .
V: TRBV12-3/TRBV12-4
DNA: TGTGCCAGCAGTTTCAGGGCCGCAATCTACACCTTC
CDR3: CASSFRAAIYTF

J: TRBJ1-2
size: .
D: .
V: TRBV20-1
DNA: TGCAGTGCTAGTAGAGCTAGCGGGGGGGACTATGGCTACACCTTC
CDR3: CSASRASGGDYGYTF

J: TRBJ1-5
size: .
D: .
V: TRBV10-3
DNA: TGTGCCATCAGGCCCGGGCCGCGGGAGACCCAGCATTTT
CDR3: CAIRPGPRETQHF

J: TRBJ1-2
size: .
D: TRBD1
V: TRBV25-1
DNA: TGTGCCAGCCTCCTCACCTTCGGACAGGCTGCATCGTCCGGCTACACCTTC
CDR3: CASLLTFGQAASSGYTF

J: TRBJ1-5
size: many
D: .
V: TRBV19
DNA: TGTGCCAGTAGTATGGCAGGGTACAATCAGCCCCAGCATTTT
CDR3: CASSMAGYNQPQHF

J: TRBJ1-2
size: many
D: .
V: TRBV12-3/TRBV12-4
DNA: TGTGCCAGCAGCCCGGACTGGCCCTCAGGCTACACCTTC
CDR3: CASSPDWPSGYTF

J: TRBJ1-2
size: .
D: .
V: TRBV7-7
DNA: TGTGCTAGCAGCCCGGTGGGGCAGGGGCGCGACTATGGCTACACCTTC
CDR3: CASSPVGQGRDYGYTF

J: TRBJ2-7
size: many
D: .
V: TRBV7-8
DNA: TGTGCCAGCAGCTTCTATGACCGAAGCTCCTACGAGCAGTACTTC
CDR3: CASSFYDRSSYEQYF

J: TRBJ2-2
size: .
D: .
V: TRBV7-2
DNA: TGTGCCAGCAGCCGCAGGGGGGAGCTGTTTTTT
CDR3: CASSRRGELFF

J: TRBJ1-5
size: .
D: .
V: TRBV10-3
DNA: TGTGCCAGCAGTTACTCGAGTTGGAGGGGCAATCAGCCCCAGCATTTT
CDR3: CASSYSSWRGNQPQHF

J: TRBJ2-2
size: .
D: TRBD1
V: TRBV7-9
DNA: TGTGCCAGCAGCCTGACAGGGAGTGCGAACACCGGGGAGCTGTTTTTT
CDR3: CASSLTGSANTGELFF

J: TRBJ1-4
size: many
D: .
V: TRBV6-6
DNA: TGTGCCAGCAGTTACTCGGGGGTACAGGAAAAACTGTTTTTT
CDR3: CASSYSGVQEKLFF

J: TRBJ2-2
size: .
D: TRBD1
V: TRBV12-3/TRBV12-4
DNA: TGTGCCAGCAGGGGACAGGGTTCTAACACCGGGGAGCTGTTTTTT
CDR3: CASRGQGSNTGELFF

J: TRBJ1-2
size: once
D: TRBD1
V: TRBV10-3
DNA: TGTGCCATCAGTCCTACGCCGGGACAGGGGGTAAACGCGTATGGCTACACCTTC
CDR3: CAISPTPGQGVNAYGYTF

J: TRBJ2-7
size: few
D: TRBD1
V: TRBV7-9
DNA: TGTGCCACCGGGACAGGGGGGTTCGAGCAGTACTTC
CDR3: CATGTGGFEQYF

J: TRBJ2-5
size: .
D: .
V: TRBV2
DNA: TGTGCCAGCAGTTTGGACAGACTCGATCAGCCCCAGTACTTC
CDR3: CASSLDRLDQPQYF

J: TRBJ2-7
size: many
D: .
V: TRBV20-1
DNA: TGCAGTGCTAGAGGTCCAACAGCAACCTACGAGCAGTACTTC
CDR3: CSARGPTATYEQYF

J: TRBJ2-7
size: many
D: TRBD1
V: TRBV7-8
DNA: TGTGCCAGCAGCTCGATCCTACGGGACAGGACGTTGTACGAGCAGTACTTC
CDR3: CASSSILRDRTLYEQYF

J: TRBJ1-1
size: .
D: .
V: TRBV29-1
DNA: TGCAGCGTTTCGGGGGGAGACACTGAAGCTTTCTTT
CDR3: CSVSGGDTEAFF

J: TRBJ2-3
size: few
D: .
V: TRBV25-1
DNA: TGTGCCAGCAGTGATCCGGCACTAGGGCGGGATACGCAGTATTTT
CDR3: CASSDPALGRDTQYF

J: TRBJ2-5
size: .
D: TRBD2
V: TRBV7-2
DNA: TGTGCCAGCAGCGTTGCGGTACTAGCGGGATCAGAGACCCAGTACTTC
CDR3: CASSVAVLAGSETQYF

J: TRBJ2-2
size: .
D: TRBD1
V: TRBV29-1
DNA: TGCAGCGTTGCCTTATTGACAGGGGGGAACACCGGGGAGCTGTTTTTT
CDR3: CSVALLTGGNTGELFF

J: TRBJ1-2
size: many
D: TRBD1
V: TRBV12-3/TRBV12-4
DNA: TGTGCCAGCAGTTCCCCAGGGGGAGGTGGCTACACCTTC
CDR3: CASSSPGGGGYTF